The table lists the clone carrying this T cell receptor beta chain with a few counts. This specimen comes from a study of blood T cells in healthy people across ages. Each donor's blood draw was roughly 10 milliliters of peripheral blood. The use of a sample-barcoded 5' primer and a J-beta primer mix characterized a second PCR of 7 to 11 cycles. TCRdb called the 5' RACE reads again in MiXCR, with one record for every CDR3 protein. The repertoire holds about 800,000 distinct CDR3 sequences, with 20% to 25% as singletons. CDR1 is DFQATT, CDR2 SNEGSKA, per germline (reference sequence). This CDR3 region has 12 residues. V lost 6 bases and J 4 bases, leaving 12 bases between the germline ends. These data also featured in a second study, about T cells of mothers and their children.

The clonotype originates from a boy between 10 and 17 years old in good health. The gene calls are TRBV20-1 and TRBJ1-1; D is ambiguous. Sequenced material: blood. The CDR3 DNA reads as TGCAGTGCCTCTAGTATGGGCACTGAAGCTTTCTTT. Its protein is CSASSMGTEAFF.